This T cell receptor (beta chain) comes out of a study of cytomegalovirus exposure and HLA in healthy donors. Points from the study as a whole: According to an earlier analysis, most TCR beta V segments yielded productive rearrangements about 87% or about 30% of the time.

Use of 60 Vbeta and 13 Jbeta primers characterized the PCR. Sequencing was performed with immunoSEQ multiplex PCR; in TCRdb, only in-frame clones are kept and a portion is missing. The sample yields under 250,000 clones, approximately 82% seen once. About this clone itself: The antigen remains undetermined.

The CDR3 covers 13 residues. V was shortened by 10 bases and J by 6 bases, with 19 bases between the two germline ends. Germline CDR1 reads LNHDA; CDR2 reads SQIVND (reference sequence). Sequenced sample: PBMCs. J is TRBJ2-7 and V is TRBV19, with D maybe TRBD2 (6 bases). This TCR was recovered from a male donor in good health and CMV-seronegative. Written as DNA, the CDR3 is TGTGCCACCTCAGCCCGACCGGGAGTCGAGCAGTACTTC. Translation: CATSARPGVEQYF.